This entry lists 25 T cell receptor beta chains sequenced from one sample in a study of T-cell memory formation after mild COVID-19. In TCRdb, the 5' RACE reads were re-called with MiXCR into one record per CDR3 protein. The sample carries about 340,000 distinct CDR3 sequences, more than 15% recorded once. The sequencing sample was made of PBMCs or a T cell subset sorted from them (not recorded which). These receptors were taken from a young man who had mild COVID-19 (a few samples of this study predate the infection). Cell type and time point are not known.

The rearrangement joins TRBV4-3 to TRBJ1-1; TRBD1 might be the D (5 bases). This CDR3 comprises 15 residues. The V gene's germline CDR1 is LGHNA and CDR2 YSLEER. V shed 0 bases and J shed 6 bases, with 14 bases lying between them. In DNA form, the CDR3 reads TGCGCCAGCAGCCAAGAGTGGTACAGGACCCCTGAAGCTTTCTTT. This encodes CASSQEWYRTPEAFF.

This clonotype was counted between two and nine times. V and J are TRBV20-1 and TRBJ2-7, with D uncertain. Trimming took 6 bases from V and 2 from J, leaving 11 bases between them. The CDR3 is 12 amino acids. CDR1 DFQATT and CDR2 SNEGSKA come from the germline V gene (reference sequence). CDR3 in DNA: TGCAGTGCCGTGGCGCAAGCCTACGAGCAGTACTTC. Protein: CSAVAQAYEQYF.

This clonotype was seen more than once but under ten times. The chain's CDR3 is CASRAGSQETQYF. Here the CDR3 DNA reads TGTGCCAGCAGAGCGGGGTCGCAAGAGACCCAGTACTTC. This chain connects TRBV6-6 to TRBJ2-5; 7 bases are shared with TRBD2. Germline V gene data show CDR1 as MNHNY and CDR2 as SVGAGI (reference sequence). V lost 6 bases and J lost 2; bases outside the gene matches: 3. There are 13 residues in the CDR3.

This clonotype was counted only a few times. The rearrangement uses TRBV5-6 and TRBJ2-7, with 7 bases identical to TRBD2. Germline trimming cut 2 bases from V and 4 bases from J; bases unmatched to any gene: 6. This CDR3 contains 14 residues. Germline V gene sequence: CDR1 SGHDT, CDR2 YYEEEE. In DNA, the CDR3 is TGTGCCAGCAGCTTCGGGGGGATGGCTTACGAGCAGTACGTC. This codes for CASSFGGMAYEQYV.

This chain uses TRBV9 with TRBJ1-2, with D possibly matching TRBD1 (6 bases). Per the germline V gene, CDR1 is SGDLS and CDR2 is YYNGEE. The CDR3 covers 14 residues. V lost 7 bases and J 6 bases, leaving 19 bases between the germline ends. Here the CDR3 reads CASGGDIWTDGYTF. The CDR3 region has the DNA TGTGCCAGCGGGGGGGACATCTGGACGGATGGCTACACCTTC.

This chain connects TRBV10-1 to TRBJ2-5; 11 bases map to TRBD2. This CDR3 spans 13 amino acids. Per the germline V gene, CDR1 is WNHNN and CDR2 is SYGVQD (reference sequence). V lost 8 bases and J lost 3; bases outside the gene matches: 2. The CDR3, as DNA: TGCGCCAGCCAACTAGCGGGGGAAGAGACCCAGTACTTC. Residues: CASQLAGEETQYF.

This clonotype was observed a handful of times. CDR3 residues: CASSERDGYTF. The DNA for the CDR3 is TGTGCCAGCAGTGAACGGGATGGCTACACCTTC. The chain has TRBV2 and TRBJ1-2, with no clear D. V lost 2 bases and J 6 bases, leaving 4 bases between the germline ends. CDR3 size: 11 residues. The V gene's germline CDR1 is SNHLY and CDR2 FYNNEI.

This clonotype was seen only a few times. This chain uses TRBV5-1 with TRBJ2-3; D perhaps matches TRBD2 (5 bases). This CDR3 has 16 amino acids. The V end lost 4 bases, the J end lost 1 base, and 16 bases lay between the germline ends. CDR1 and CDR2 from the germline V gene are SGHRS and YFSETQ. The CDR3 DNA reads as TGCGCCAGCAGCCCCCTAAGCGAGCGGCGCACAGATACGCAGTATTTT. It yields the protein CASSPLSERRTDTQYF.

The chain has TRBV6-5 and TRBJ2-3; 9 positions match TRBD2. There are 14 residues in the CDR3. V lost 11 bases, J lost 2 bases, and 8 bases stayed unmatched. From germline, CDR1 is MNHEY and CDR2 SVGAGI. The CDR3 reads CAAFGGGATDTQYF. DNA for the CDR3: TGTGCCGCGTTCGGCGGGGGGGCCACAGATACGCAGTATTTT.

The chain is built from TRBV7-9 and TRBJ1-2, with D maybe TRBD1 (6 bases). This CDR3 has 14 amino acids. The V and J ends lost 4 bases and 5 bases respectively, with 14 bases between them. In germline, CDR1 is SEHNR, CDR2 FQNEAQ (reference sequence). This CDR3 is CASSSRTVMYGYTF. The CDR3 coding sequence is TGTGCCAGCAGCTCCAGGACAGTTATGTATGGCTACACCTTC.

V is TRBV2 and J is TRBJ1-2; D remains unclear. The CDR3 has 17 amino acids. Germline lookup yields CDR1 SNHLY and CDR2 FYNNEI. V gave up 4 bases and J gave up 5 bases, with 23 bases separating them. The chain's CDR3 is CASSAGIGLRKEYGYTF. Here the CDR3 DNA reads TGTGCCAGCAGTGCGGGTATTGGCCTCCGCAAGGAATATGGCTACACCTTC.

The CDR3 region has the DNA TGTGCCAGCAGCCCCAATACTGGGTTGGCCACTGAAGCTTTCTTT. This gives the protein CASSPNTGLATEAFF. The chain uses TRBV6-5 and TRBJ1-1; D gene uncertain. The germline gives CDR1 MNHEY, CDR2 SVGAGI. With 6 bases removed from V and 4 bases from J, the gap between germline ends came to 18 bases. The CDR3 is 15 amino acids.

This clonotype appeared a few times. V and J are TRBV7-2 and TRBJ2-1; 11 nucleotides match TRBD2. The germline CDR1 and CDR2 sequences are SGHTA and FQGNSA. Trimming cost V 1 base and J 10 bases; bases outside gene matches: 6. The CDR3 consists of 15 residues. This CDR3 reads CASSLVAGGPKEQFF. CDR3 coding DNA: TGTGCCAGCAGCTTAGTAGCGGGGGGGCCTAAGGAGCAGTTCTTC.

This clonotype was seen a few times. The V and J genes are TRBV7-2 and TRBJ2-1, with 9 bases fitting TRBD1. With V trimmed by 2 bases and J by 10 bases, 6 bases remained unmatched. This CDR3 has 14 residues. Germline loops: CDR1 SGHTA, CDR2 FQGNSA. In DNA form, the CDR3 reads TGTGCCAGCAGCTTACGGGACAGGGTGTACGAGCAGTTCTTC. Its protein product is CASSLRDRVYEQFF.

This sequence joins TRBV5-6 and TRBJ2-7, with D uncertain. The germline V gene encodes CDR1 SGHDT and CDR2 YYEEEE. The CDR3 has 13 amino acids. The CDR3 here is CLSSHRQTYEQYF. In DNA form, the CDR3 reads TGTCTCAGCAGCCACAGACAAACCTACGAGCAGTACTTC.

This chain connects TRBV20-1 to TRBJ2-5; D is unresolved. Germline loops: CDR1 DFQATT, CDR2 SNEGSKA (reference sequence). The ends were cut back, 3 bases at V and 3 bases at J, with 11 bases in the middle. CDR3 length: 13 residues. The CDR3 nucleotides are TGCAGTGCTAGGTTATCCAGGAAAGAGACCCAGTACTTC. It is translated as CSARLSRKETQYF.

This clonotype has ten or more counts. The V gene is TRBV7-9, the J gene TRBJ2-3; D unresolved. Trimming left V 2 bases short and J 2 bases short, with 11 bases between. Per germline, CDR1 SEHNR and CDR2 FQNEAQ (reference sequence). The CDR3 is 15 amino acids. This CDR3 reads CASSLKGRYTDTQYF. The CDR3 nucleotides are TGTGCCAGCAGCTTAAAGGGCCGCTACACAGATACGCAGTATTTT.

This clonotype was recorded at least ten times. This chain links TRBV7-9 with TRBJ2-1, with D perhaps matching TRBD2 (7 bases). Trimming left V 5 bases short and J 12 bases short, with 14 bases between. The CDR3 has 12 residues. Germline assignment: CDR1 SEHNR and CDR2 FQNEAQ (reference sequence). The CDR3 bases are TGTGCCAGCAGCCTCACGGGGGGCATGCAGTTCTTC. It yields the protein CASSLTGGMQFF.

This clonotype was seen a few times. CDR3 loop: CASSSVAGDNEQFF. The CDR3 DNA sequence: TGTGCCAGCAGTTCGGTAGCGGGGGACAATGAGCAGTTCTTC. V usage is TRBV6-5 and J usage is TRBJ2-1, with 9 bases lining up with TRBD2. This CDR3 is built from 14 residues. CDR1 is MNHEY, CDR2 SVGAGI, per germline. The V and J ends lost 4 bases and 5 bases, in that order; junction bases with no gene match: 3.

This chain uses TRBV7-9 with TRBJ2-7; a possible D gene is TRBD2 (5 bases). Trimming removed 5 bases at V and 3 bases at J, with 14 bases between. The CDR3 loop spans 14 amino acids. Germline V gives CDR1 SEHNR, CDR2 FQNEAQ (reference sequence). CDR3 region: CASSRAGEGYEQYF. CDR3 sequence (DNA): TGTGCCAGCAGCCGGGCCGGAGAGGGCTACGAGCAGTACTTC.

The rearrangement uses TRBV7-2 and TRBJ2-1; TRBD2 might be the D (5 bases). CDR1 and CDR2 from the germline V gene are SGHTA and FQGNSA. The CDR3 is 15 residues long. V was clipped by 5 bases and J by 4 bases, with 15 bases between them. CDR3 residues: CASSLGLGGYNEQFF. The CDR3 region has the DNA TGTGCCAGCAGCCTAGGCCTGGGCGGGTACAATGAGCAGTTCTTC.

This clonotype occurred many times. V and J are TRBV12-3 or TRBV12-4 and TRBJ2-1, with D possibly matching TRBD2 (6 bases). V gave up 6 bases and J gave up 6 bases, with 15 bases separating them. CDR3 length: 14 residues. The CDR3 coding sequence is TGTGCCAGCAGCCCCCCCGGAGGGGTCAATGAGCAGTTCTTC. Amino acid sequence: CASSPPGGVNEQFF.

This clonotype has more than one count but fewer than ten. This chain uses TRBV20-1 with TRBJ2-1; weak D call: TRBD2 (5 bases). Germline assignment: CDR1 DFQATT and CDR2 SNEGSKA (reference sequence). The CDR3 loop spans 13 amino acids. The V end was cut by 0 bases, the J end by 4 bases, with 7 bases between. DNA of the CDR3: TGCAGTGCTAGAGATAGCGCGTACAATGAGCAGTTCTTC. It is translated as CSARDSAYNEQFF.

This clonotype has only a few counts. The gene calls are TRBV12-3 or TRBV12-4 and TRBJ2-1, with a weak D call TRBD2 (5 bases). CDR3 size: 15 residues. V lost 2 bases, J lost 9 bases, and 17 bases lay in between. The CDR3 protein is CASSLRTVGVSEQFF. The CDR3 DNA is TGTGCCAGCAGTTTAAGGACTGTCGGGGTCTCTGAGCAGTTCTTC.

The chain uses TRBV6-2 or TRBV6-3 and TRBJ1-1; D gene unclear. V lost 7 bases to trimming and J lost 2 bases, with 17 bases between them. The CDR3 spans 15 residues. The germline CDR1 and CDR2 sequences are MNHEY and SVGEGT. This CDR3 reads CASTLTSTGNTEAFF. CDR3 nucleotide sequence: TGTGCCAGCACCCTAACTTCCACGGGTAACACTGAAGCTTTCTTT.